This is a list of T cell receptor beta chains from one sample in a study of T cell responses to AZD1222 COVID-19 vaccine. Assay used: immunoSEQ multiplex PCR; TCRdb lists only in-frame clones, some missing. Seen here are 150,000 to 250,000 clones, 90% to 95% observed once, and the top ten hold approximately 1%. The sample in question was peripheral blood, obtained 28 days after the second AZD1222 dose. The receptor source for this set is an adult who received the AZD1222 COVID-19 vaccine. CDR3s include the opening cysteine and the closing phenylalanine or tryptophan. D genes are given only for firm matches. Clone size is shown for a subset of rows, as once, few, many or a class of expanded clone.

TRBJ1-3,NA,NA,TRBV13,TGTGCCAGCAGCTTGTGGGACACCATATATTTT,CASSLWDTIYF
TRBJ1-2,TRBD1,once,TRBV6-5,TGTGCCAGCAGACGCGGGACAGGTGTTTATGGCTACACCTTC,CASRRGTGVYGYTF
TRBJ1-1,TRBD1,NA,TRBV6-1,TGTGCCAGCAGTGACCAGGGGGCTTACACTGAAGCTTTCTTT,CASSDQGAYTEAFF
TRBJ1-3,NA,once,TRBV10-3,TGTGCCATCACGGCGGACTCTGGAAACACCATATATTTT,CAITADSGNTIYF
TRBJ1-1,TRBD1,NA,TRBV28,TGTGCCAGCAGTTCTCCGACAGGGGGCGCGTCTGAAGCTTTCTTT,CASSSPTGGASEAFF
TRBJ2-5,TRBD1,NA,TRBV6-5,TGTGCCAGCAGTTCCCGACCGGGACAGGGGTTTGAGACCCAGTACTTC,CASSSRPGQGFETQYF
TRBJ1-3,NA,NA,TRBV27,TGTGCCAGCAGTGGGGATTACTCTGGAAACACCATATATTTT,CASSGDYSGNTIYF
TRBJ1-3,TRBD1,NA,TRBV4-1,TGCGCCAGCAGCCAAGGGACAGGGGCTGGAAACACCATATATTTT,CASSQGTGAGNTIYF
TRBJ1-2,NA,NA,TRBV7-3,TGTGCCAGCAGCTCCGGGCCTTGGAGAGGCTACACCTTC,CASSSGPWRGYTF
TRBJ2-3,TRBD2,NA,TRBV9,TGTGCCAGCAGGGATGGGGAGCGGGGGGGCCCAGATACGCAGTATTTT,CASRDGERGGPDTQYF
TRBJ2-7,NA,NA,TRBV5-4,TGTGCCAGCAGCTTAAAGGGGGCCTACGAGCAGTACTTC,CASSLKGAYEQYF
TRBJ1-5,NA,once,TRBV5-5,TGTGCCAGCAGCCTCCGGGGGTACGATAGCAATCAGCCCCAGCATTTT,CASSLRGYDSNQPQHF
TRBJ2-1,NA,NA,TRBV7-2,TGTGCCAGCAGCTTAGTCAGACATGAGCAGTTCTTC,CASSLVRHEQFF
TRBJ1-5,NA,NA,TRBV7-9,TGTGCCAGCAGCGGATACTATAGCAATCAGCCCCAGCATTTT,CASSGYYSNQPQHF
TRBJ1-6,TRBD1,NA,TRBV5-1,TGCGCCAGCAGCTTACCCGGGACAGGGGGTAATTCACCCCTCCACTTT,CASSLPGTGGNSPLHF
TRBJ1-4,TRBD1,NA,TRBV7-2,TGTGCCAGCAGCTTTGGACAGGGAGATGAAAAACTGTTTTTT,CASSFGQGDEKLFF
TRBJ1-2,TRBD1,NA,TRBV4-2,TGTGCCAGCAGCCAACCCGATGCCGGGACAGCCTATGGCTACACCTTC,CASSQPDAGTAYGYTF
TRBJ2-5,TRBD2,NA,TRBV5-1,TGCGCCAGCAGCTTACCTAGCGGGGGTGAGCAAGAGACCCAGTACTTC,CASSLPSGGEQETQYF